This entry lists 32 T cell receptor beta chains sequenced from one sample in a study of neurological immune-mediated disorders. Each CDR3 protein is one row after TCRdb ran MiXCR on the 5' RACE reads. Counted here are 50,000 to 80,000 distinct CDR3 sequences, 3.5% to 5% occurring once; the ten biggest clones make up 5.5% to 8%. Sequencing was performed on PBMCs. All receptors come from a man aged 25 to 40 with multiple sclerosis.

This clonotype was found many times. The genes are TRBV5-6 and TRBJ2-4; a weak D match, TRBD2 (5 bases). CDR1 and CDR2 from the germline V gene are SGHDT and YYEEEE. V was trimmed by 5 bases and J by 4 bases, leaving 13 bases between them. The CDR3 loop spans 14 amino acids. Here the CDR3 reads CASRLRRNKNIQYF. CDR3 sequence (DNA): TGTGCCAGCAGATTGCGGAGGAATAAAAACATTCAGTACTTC.

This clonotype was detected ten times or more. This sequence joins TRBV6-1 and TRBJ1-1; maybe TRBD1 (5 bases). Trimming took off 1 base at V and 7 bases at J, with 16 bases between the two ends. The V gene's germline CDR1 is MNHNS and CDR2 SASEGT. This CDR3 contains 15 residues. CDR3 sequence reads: CASSEVSLGVLEAFF. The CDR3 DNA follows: TGTGCCAGCAGTGAAGTATCGCTAGGGGTCCTTGAAGCTTTCTTT.

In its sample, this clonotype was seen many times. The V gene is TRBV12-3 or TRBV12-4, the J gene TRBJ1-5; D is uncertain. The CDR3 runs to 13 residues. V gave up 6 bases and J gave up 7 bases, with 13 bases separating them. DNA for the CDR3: TGTGCCAGCAGCGAATTCCGACGGCAGCCCCAGCATTTT. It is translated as CASSEFRRQPQHF.

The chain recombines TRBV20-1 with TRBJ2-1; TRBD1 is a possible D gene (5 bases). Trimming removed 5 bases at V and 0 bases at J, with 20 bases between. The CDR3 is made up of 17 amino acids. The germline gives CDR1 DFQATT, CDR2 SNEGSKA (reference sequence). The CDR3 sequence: CSARTFDSLISYNEQFF. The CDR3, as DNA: TGCAGTGCTCGGACATTTGATTCGCTTATCTCCTACAATGAGCAGTTCTTC.

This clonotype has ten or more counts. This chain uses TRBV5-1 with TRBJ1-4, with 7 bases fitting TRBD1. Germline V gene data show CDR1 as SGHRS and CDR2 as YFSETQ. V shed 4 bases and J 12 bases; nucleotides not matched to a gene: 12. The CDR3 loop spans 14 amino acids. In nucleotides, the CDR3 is TGCGCCAGCAGCACTACCCCCGACAGGGAGGAACTGTTTTTT. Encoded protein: CASSTTPDREELFF.

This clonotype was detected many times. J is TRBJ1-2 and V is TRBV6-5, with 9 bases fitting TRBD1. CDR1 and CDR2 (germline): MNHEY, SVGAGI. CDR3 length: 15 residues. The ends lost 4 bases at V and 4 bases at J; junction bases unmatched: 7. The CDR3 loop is CASSSSPDRGYGYTF. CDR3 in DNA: TGTGCCAGCAGTTCCTCCCCGGACAGGGGCTATGGCTACACCTTC.

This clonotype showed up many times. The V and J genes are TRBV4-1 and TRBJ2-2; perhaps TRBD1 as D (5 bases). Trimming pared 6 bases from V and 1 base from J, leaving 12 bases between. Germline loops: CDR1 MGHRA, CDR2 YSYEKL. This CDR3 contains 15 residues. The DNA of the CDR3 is TGCGCCAGCAGAGACCGGACATGGAACACCGGGGAGCTGTTTTTT. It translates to CASRDRTWNTGELFF.

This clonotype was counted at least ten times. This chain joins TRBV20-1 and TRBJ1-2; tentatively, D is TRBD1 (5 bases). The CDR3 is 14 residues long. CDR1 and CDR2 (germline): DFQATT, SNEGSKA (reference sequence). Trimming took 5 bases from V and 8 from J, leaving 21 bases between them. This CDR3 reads CSASRPGLSQGYTF. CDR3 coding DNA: TGCAGTGCTTCCCGACCGGGACTCTCCCAAGGCTACACCTTC.

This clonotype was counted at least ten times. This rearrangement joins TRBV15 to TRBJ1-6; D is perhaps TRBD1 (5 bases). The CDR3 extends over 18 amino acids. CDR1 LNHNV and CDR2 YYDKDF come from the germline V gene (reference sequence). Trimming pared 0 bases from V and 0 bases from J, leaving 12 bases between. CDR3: CATSRDRTGGSYNSPLHF. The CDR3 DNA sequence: TGTGCCACCAGCAGAGATCGCACAGGCGGCTCCTATAATTCACCCCTCCACTTT.

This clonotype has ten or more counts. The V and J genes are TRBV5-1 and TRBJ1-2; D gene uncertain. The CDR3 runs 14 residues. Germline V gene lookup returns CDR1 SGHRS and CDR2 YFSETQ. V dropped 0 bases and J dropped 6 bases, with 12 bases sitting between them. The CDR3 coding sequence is TGCGCCAGCAGCTTGGAACAACCAAGGGATGGCTACACCTTC. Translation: CASSLEQPRDGYTF.

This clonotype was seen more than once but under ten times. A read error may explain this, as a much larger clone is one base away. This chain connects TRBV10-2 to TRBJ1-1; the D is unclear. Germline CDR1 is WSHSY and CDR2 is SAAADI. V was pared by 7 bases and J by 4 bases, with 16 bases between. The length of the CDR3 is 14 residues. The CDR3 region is CASNPGKGGTEAFF. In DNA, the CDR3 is TGCGCCAGCAACCCCGGAAAGGGCGGCACTGAAGCTTTCTTT.

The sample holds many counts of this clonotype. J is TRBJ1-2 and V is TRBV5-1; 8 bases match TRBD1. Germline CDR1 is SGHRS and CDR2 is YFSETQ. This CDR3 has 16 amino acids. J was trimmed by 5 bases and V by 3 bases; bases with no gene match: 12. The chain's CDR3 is CASSWTGLPPSYGYTF. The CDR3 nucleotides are TGCGCCAGCAGCTGGACAGGGTTACCGCCCTCATATGGCTACACCTTC.

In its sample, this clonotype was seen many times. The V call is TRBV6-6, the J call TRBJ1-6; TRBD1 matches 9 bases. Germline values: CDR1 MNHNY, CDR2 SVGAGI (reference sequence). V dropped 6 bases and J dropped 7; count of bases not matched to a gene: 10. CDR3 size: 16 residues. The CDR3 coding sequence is TGTGCCAGCAGGGACGGGACAGGGTCATCGAATTCACCCCTCCACTTT. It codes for CASRDGTGSSNSPLHF.

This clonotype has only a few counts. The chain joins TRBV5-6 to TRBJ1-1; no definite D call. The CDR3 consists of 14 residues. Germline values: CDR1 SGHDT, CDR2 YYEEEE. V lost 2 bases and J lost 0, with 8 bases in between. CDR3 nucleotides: TGTGCCAGCAGCTTATGGACGGTGAACACTGAAGCTTTCTTT. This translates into CASSLWTVNTEAFF.

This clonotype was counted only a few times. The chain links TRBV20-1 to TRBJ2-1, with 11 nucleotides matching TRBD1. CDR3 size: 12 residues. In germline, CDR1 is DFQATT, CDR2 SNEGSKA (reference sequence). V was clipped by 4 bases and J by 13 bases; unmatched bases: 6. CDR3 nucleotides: TGCAGTGCTACCGATGGGACAGGGGGTCAGTTCTTC. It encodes CSATDGTGGQFF.

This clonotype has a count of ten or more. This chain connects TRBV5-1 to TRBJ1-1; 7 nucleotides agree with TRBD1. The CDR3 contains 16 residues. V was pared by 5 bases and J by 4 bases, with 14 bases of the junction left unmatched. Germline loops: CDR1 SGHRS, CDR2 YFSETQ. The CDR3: CASRRQGGVGGTEAFF. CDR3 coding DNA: TGCGCCAGCAGGCGACAGGGTGGAGTCGGAGGCACTGAAGCTTTCTTT. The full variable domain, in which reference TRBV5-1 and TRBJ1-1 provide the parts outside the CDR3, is KAGVTQTPRYLIKTRGQQVTLSCSPISGHRSVSWYQQTPGQGLQFLFEYFSETQRNKGNFPGRFSGRQFSNSRSEMNVSTLELGDSALYLCASRRQGGVGGTEAFFGQGTRLTVV.

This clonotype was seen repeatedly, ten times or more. CDR3 DNA: TGCGCCAGCAGTGAGTCGTCGGATTCCTATAATTCACCCCTCCACTTT. It codes for CASSESSDSYNSPLHF. The chain couples TRBV10-1 to TRBJ1-6; D gene ambiguous. V was cut by 0 bases and J by 1 base, with 7 bases left in between. Per the germline V gene, CDR1 is WNHNN and CDR2 is SYGVQD (reference sequence). The CDR3 length is 16 residues.

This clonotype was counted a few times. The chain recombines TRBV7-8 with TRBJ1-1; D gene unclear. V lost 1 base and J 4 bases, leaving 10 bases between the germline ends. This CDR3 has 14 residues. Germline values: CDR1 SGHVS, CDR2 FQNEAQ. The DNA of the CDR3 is TGTGCCAGCAGCTTAGACGGCAAGGTCACTGAAGCTTTCTTT. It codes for CASSLDGKVTEAFF.

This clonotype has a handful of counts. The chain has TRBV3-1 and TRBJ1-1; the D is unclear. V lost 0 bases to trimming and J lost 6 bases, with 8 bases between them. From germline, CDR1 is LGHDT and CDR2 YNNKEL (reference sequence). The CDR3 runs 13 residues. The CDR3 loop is CASSQDQASEAFF. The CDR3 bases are TGTGCCAGCAGCCAAGATCAAGCGTCTGAAGCTTTCTTT.

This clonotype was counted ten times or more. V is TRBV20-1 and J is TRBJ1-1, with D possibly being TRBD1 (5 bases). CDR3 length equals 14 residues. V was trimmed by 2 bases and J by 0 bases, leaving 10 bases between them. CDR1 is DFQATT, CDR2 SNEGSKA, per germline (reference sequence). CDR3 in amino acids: CSARMGPMNTEAFF. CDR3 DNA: TGCAGTGCTAGAATGGGACCCATGAACACTGAAGCTTTCTTT.

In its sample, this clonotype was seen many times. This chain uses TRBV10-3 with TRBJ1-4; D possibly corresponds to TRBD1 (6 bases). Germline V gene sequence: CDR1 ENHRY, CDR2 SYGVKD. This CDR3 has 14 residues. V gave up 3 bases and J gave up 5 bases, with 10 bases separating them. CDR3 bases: TGTGCCATCAGTGACGGGACAAGAAATGAAAAACTGTTTTTT. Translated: CAISDGTRNEKLFF.

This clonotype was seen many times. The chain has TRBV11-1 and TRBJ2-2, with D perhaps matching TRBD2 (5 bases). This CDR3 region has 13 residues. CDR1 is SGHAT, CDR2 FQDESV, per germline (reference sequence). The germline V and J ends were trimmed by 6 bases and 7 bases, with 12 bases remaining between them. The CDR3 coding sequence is TGTGCCAGCAGAGCGGCGGTTGGCGGGGAGCTGTTTTTT. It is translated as CASRAAVGGELFF.

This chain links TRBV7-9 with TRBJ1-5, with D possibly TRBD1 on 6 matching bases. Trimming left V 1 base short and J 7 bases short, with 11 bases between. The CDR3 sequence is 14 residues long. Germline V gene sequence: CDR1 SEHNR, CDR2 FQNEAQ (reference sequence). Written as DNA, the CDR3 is TGTGCCAGCAGCTTAGGGGGGCTCAAACAGCCCCAGCATTTT. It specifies CASSLGGLKQPQHF.

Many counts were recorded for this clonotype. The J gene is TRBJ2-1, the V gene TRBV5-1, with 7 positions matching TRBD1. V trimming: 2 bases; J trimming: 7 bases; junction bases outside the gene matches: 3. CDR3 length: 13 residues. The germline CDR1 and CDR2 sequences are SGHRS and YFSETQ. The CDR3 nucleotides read TGCGCCAGCAGCTTAGCACAGGGGAATGAGCAGTTCTTC. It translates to CASSLAQGNEQFF.

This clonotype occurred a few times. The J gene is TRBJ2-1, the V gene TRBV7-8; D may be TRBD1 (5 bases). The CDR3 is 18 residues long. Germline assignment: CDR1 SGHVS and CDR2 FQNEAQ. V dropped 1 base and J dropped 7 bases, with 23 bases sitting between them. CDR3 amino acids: CASSLDRAAGSKKNEQFF. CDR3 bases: TGTGCCAGCAGCTTAGACCGGGCTGCAGGGTCTAAGAAAAATGAGCAGTTCTTC.

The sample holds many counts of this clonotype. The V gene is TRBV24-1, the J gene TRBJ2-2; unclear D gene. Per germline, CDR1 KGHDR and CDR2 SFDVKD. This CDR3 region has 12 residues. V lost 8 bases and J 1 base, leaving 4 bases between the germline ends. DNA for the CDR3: TGTGCCACCAAGGAGAACACCGGGGAGCTGTTTTTT. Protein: CATKENTGELFF.

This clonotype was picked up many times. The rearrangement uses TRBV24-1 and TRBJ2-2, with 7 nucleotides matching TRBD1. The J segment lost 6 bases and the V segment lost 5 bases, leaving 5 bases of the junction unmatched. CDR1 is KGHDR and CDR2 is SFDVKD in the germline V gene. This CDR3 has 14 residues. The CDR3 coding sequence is TGTGCCACCAGTGTACAGGGGTGGGCCGGGGAGCTGTTTTTT. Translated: CATSVQGWAGELFF.

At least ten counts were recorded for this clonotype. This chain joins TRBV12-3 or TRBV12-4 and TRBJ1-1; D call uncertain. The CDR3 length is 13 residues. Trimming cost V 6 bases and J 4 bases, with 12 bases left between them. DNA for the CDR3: TGTGCCAGCAGGGAGGGAGGAGGCACTGAAGCTTTCTTT. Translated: CASREGGGTEAFF.

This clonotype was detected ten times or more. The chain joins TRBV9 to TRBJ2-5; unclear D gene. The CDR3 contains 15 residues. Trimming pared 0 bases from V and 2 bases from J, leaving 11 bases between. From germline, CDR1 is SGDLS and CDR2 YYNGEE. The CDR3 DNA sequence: TGTGCCAGCAGCGTAGCACCGAGAATTCAAGAGACCCAGTACTTC. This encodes CASSVAPRIQETQYF.

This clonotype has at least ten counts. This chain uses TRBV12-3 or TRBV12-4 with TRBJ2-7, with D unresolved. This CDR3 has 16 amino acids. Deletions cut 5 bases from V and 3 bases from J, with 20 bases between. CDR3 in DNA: TGTGCCAGCAGTCACCGCTACGGGCTTTCGGGCTACGAGCAGTACTTC. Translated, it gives CASSHRYGLSGYEQYF.

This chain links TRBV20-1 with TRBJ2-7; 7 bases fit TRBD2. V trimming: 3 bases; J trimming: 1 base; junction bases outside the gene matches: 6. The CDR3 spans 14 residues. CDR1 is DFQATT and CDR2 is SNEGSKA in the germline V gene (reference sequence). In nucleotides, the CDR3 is TGCAGTGCTAGTCTCCCCGGGAGGTCCTACGAGCAGTACGTC. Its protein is CSASLPGRSYEQYV.

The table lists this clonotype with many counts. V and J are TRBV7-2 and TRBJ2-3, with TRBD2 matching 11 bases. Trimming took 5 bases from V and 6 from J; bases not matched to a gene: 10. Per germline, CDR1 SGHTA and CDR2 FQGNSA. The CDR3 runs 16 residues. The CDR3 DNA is TGTGCCAGCAGCCGATCCCCTAGCGGGGGGTCTGATACGCAGTATTTT. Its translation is CASSRSPSGGSDTQYF.